The sequence of this T cell receptor beta chain was determined in a study of shared clonotypes between healthy human individuals. The study, taken as a whole, reports: Across subsets, estimated richness was generally greater for naive than for memory populations.

Naive CD8 cells lacked CD45RO, underwent positive selection for CCR7 and left out terminally differentiated effector memory CD45RA+ cells. Germline V gene data show CDR1 as SGDLS and CDR2 as YYNGEE. The CDR3 runs to 14 residues. J gave up 10 bases and V 3 bases, and 10 bases lay outside the gene matches. The repertoire was sequenced with immunoSEQ multiplex PCR; TCRdb's copy has only in-frame clones and lacks some. This table holds 2 million or so clones, approximately 95% found once. On this clone itself: The antigen is unknown.

This receptor was obtained from a man younger than 30 in good health. The sequenced material came from naive CD8+ T cells sorted from blood. The chain carries TRBV9 and TRBJ2-1; TRBD2 matches at 7 bases. CDR3: CASSGGGTIAEQFF. In nucleotides, the CDR3 is TGTGCCAGCAGCGGCGGCGGGACTATAGCCGAGCAGTTCTTC. Full variable domain (remainder filled in from reference TRBV9 and TRBJ2-1): DSGVTQTPKHLITATGQRVTLRCSPRSGDLSVYWYQQSLDQGLQFLIQYYNGEERAKGNILERFSAQQFPDLHSELNLSSLELGDSALYFCASSGGGTIAEQFFGPGTRLTVL.